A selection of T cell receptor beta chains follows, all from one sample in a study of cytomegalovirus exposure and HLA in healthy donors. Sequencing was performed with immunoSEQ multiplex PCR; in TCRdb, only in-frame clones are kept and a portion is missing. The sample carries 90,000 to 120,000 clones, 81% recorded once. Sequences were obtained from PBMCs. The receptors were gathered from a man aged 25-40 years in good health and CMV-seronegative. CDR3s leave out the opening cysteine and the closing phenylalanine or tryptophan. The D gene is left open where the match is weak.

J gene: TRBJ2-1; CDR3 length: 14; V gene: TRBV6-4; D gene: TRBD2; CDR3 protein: ASSDSVAGGGNEQF
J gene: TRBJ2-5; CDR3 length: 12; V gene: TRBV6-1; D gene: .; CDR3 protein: ASKPGGPDLDQY
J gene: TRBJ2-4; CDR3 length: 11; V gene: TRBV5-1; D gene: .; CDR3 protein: ASSSWTGNIQY
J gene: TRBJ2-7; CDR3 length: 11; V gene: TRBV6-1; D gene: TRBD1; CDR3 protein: ASTGQGSYEQY
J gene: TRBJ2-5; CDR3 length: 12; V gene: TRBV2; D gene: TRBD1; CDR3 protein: ASTTGGSRETQY
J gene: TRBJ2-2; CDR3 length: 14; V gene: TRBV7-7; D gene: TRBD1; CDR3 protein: ASSLVEGANTGELF
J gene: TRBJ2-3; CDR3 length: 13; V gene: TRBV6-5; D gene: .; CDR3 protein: ATTMVGGARDTQY
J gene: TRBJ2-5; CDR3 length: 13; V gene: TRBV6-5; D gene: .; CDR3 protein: ASSNHPGLKETQY
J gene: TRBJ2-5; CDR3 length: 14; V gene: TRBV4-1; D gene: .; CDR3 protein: ASSPAGWRDQETQY
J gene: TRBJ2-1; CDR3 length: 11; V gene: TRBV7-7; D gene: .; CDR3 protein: AVRGNSYNEQF
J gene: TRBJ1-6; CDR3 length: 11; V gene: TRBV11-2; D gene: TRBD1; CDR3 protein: ASSWTGGSPLH
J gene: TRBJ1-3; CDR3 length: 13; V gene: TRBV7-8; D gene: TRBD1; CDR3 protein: ASSSGQRSGNTIY
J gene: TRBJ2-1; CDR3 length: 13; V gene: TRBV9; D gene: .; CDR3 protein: ASSVTAGVVNEQF
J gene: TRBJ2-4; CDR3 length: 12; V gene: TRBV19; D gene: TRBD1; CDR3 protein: ASTPRGPENIQY